This TCR beta chain was sequenced in a study of cytomegalovirus exposure and HLA in healthy donors. The CDR3 sequence is 16 residues long. Germline V gene lookup returns CDR1 SGHNT and CDR2 YYREEE (reference sequence). Trimming took 0 bases from V and 1 from J, leaving 13 bases between them. Sequencing used immunoSEQ multiplex PCR; TCRdb keeps in-frame clones, though not all of them. The table shows roughly 270,000 clones, with roughly 88% occurring only once. The donors were members of the validation cohort comprising over a hundred subjects, separate from the roughly 690-subject first cohort. Sequenced: PBMCs. This TCR came from a woman aged 18-35 years in good health and CMV-seronegative. The gene calls are TRBV5-4 and TRBJ1-1; a weak D match, TRBD1 (5 bases). The CDR3 coding sequence is TGTGCCAGCAGCTTGGGGTTCCAGGGAGGGAACACTGAAGCTTTCTTT. Its protein is CASSLGFQGGNTEAFF.